This entry lists 7 T cell receptor beta chains sequenced from one sample in a study of blood T cell repertoires in COVID-19. Repertoires were generated with immunoSEQ multiplex PCR, while TCRdb's copy carries only in-frame clones and drops some. This table has around 300,000 clones, 88% appearing once. The sequenced material came from PBMCs or T cells enriched from blood (not recorded which). These receptors all come from a woman between 55 and 75 years old in a cohort exposed to, infected with or recovered from COVID-19 (not recorded which).

The rearrangement links TRBV3-1 (or the pseudogene TRBV3-2) to TRBJ2-2, with TRBD2 matching 10 bases. J lost 6 bases, V lost 1 base, and 5 bases had no gene match. Germline V gene lookup returns CDR1 LGHDT and CDR2 YNNKEL (reference sequence). There are 16 residues in the CDR3. CDR3 region: CASSQAAGGPAGELFF. The CDR3 region has the DNA TGTGCCAGCAGCCAAGCAGCGGGAGGGCCCGCCGGGGAGCTGTTTTTT.

The chain joins TRBV11-2 to TRBJ2-3; D is perhaps TRBD2 (5 bases). Germline V gene lookup returns CDR1 SGHAT and CDR2 FQNNGV. CDR3 length: 16 residues. V dropped 1 base and J dropped 0 bases, with 11 bases sitting between them. The CDR3 loop is CASSLVGRTSTDTQYF. The CDR3 DNA reads TGTGCCAGCAGCTTAGTCGGGCGGACTAGCACAGATACGCAGTATTTT.

In its sample, this clone was seen once. The chain links TRBV2 to TRBJ1-4, with 11 bases that match TRBD1. Germline V gives CDR1 SNHLY, CDR2 FYNNEI. After removal of 8 bases from V and 8 bases from J, the junction contained 4 bases not matched to a gene. CDR3 length: 13 amino acids. The CDR3 sequence: CASRTGGREKLFF. CDR3 nucleotides: TGTGCCAGCCGGACAGGGGGCCGGGAAAAACTGTTTTTT. The whole variable domain, filled in from reference TRBV2 and TRBJ1-4, reads EPEVTQTPSHQVTQMGQEVILRCVPISNHLYFYWYRQILGQKVEFLVSFYNNEISEKSEIFDDQFSVERPDGSNFTLKIRSTKLEDSAMYFCASRTGGREKLFFGSGTQLSVL.

The CDR3 spells CASSPQTGNNSPLHF. The CDR3 DNA sequence: TGTGCCAGCAGCCCGCAGACAGGGAATAATTCACCCCTCCACTTT. The rearrangement uses TRBV11-2 and TRBJ1-6, with 7 positions matching TRBD1. The V and J ends lost 5 bases and 5 bases, in that order; junction bases with no gene match: 6. The length of the CDR3 is 15 residues. CDR1 is SGHAT and CDR2 is FQNNGV in the germline V gene.

The V gene is TRBV27, the J gene TRBJ2-1, with TRBD2 matching 12 bases. CDR3 length: 17 residues. The V gene end was trimmed by 2 bases and the J gene end by 2 bases; junction bases not matched to a gene: 4. Germline V gives CDR1 MNHEY, CDR2 SMNVEV (reference sequence). The CDR3 spells CASSLIGLAGTYNEQFF. CDR3 DNA sequence: TGTGCCAGCAGTTTAATAGGACTAGCGGGAACCTACAATGAGCAGTTCTTC.

This sequence joins TRBV12-3 or TRBV12-4 and TRBJ2-7; 8 nucleotides align to TRBD2. The CDR3 sequence is 13 residues long. V trimming: 6 bases; J trimming: 2 bases; junction bases outside the gene matches: 3. CDR3 bases: TGTGCCAGCAGCGGGGGGGGCCCCTACGAGCAGTACTTC. It yields the protein CASSGGGPYEQYF.

The rearrangement uses TRBV7-9 and TRBJ1-4; possibly TRBD1 for D (6 bases). V was clipped by 2 bases and J by 5 bases, with 9 bases between them. The CDR3 has 14 amino acids. Germline V CDR1 and CDR2: SEHNR, FQNEAQ (reference sequence). The CDR3 coding sequence is TGTGCCAGCAGCTTACGGACAGTAAATGAAAAACTGTTTTTT. It encodes CASSLRTVNEKLFF. Variable domain in full (rest from reference TRBV7-9 and TRBJ1-4): DTGVSQNPRHKITKRGQNVTFRCDPISEHNRLYWYRQTLGQGPEFLTYFQNEAQLEKSRLLSDRFSAERPKGSFSTLEIQRTEQGDSAMYLCASSLRTVNEKLFFGSGTQLSVL.